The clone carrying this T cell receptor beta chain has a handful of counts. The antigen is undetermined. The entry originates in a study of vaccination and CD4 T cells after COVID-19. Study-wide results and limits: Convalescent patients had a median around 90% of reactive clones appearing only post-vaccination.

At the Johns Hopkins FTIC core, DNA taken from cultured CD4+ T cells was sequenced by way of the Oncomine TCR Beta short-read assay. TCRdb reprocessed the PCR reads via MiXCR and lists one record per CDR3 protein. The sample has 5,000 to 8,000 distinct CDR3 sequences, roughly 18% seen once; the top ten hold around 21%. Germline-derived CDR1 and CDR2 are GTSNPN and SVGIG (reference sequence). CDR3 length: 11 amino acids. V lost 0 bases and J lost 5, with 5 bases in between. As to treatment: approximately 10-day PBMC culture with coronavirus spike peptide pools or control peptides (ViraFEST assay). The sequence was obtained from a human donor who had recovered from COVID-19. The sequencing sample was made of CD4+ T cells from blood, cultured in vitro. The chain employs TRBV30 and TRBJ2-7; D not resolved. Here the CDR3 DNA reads TGTGCCTGGAGTGTAGGCAACGAGCAGTACTTC. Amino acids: CAWSVGNEQYF.